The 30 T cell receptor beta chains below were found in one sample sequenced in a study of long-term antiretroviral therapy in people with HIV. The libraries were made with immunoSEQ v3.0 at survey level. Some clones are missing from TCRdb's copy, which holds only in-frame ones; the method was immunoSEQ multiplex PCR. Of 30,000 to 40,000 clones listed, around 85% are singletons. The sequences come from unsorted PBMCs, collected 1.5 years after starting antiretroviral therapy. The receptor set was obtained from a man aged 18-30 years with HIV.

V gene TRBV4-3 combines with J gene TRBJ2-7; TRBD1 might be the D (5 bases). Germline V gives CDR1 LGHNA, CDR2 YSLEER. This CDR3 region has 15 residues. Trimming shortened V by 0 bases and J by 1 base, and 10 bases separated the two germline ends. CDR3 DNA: TGCGCCAGCAGCCAAGAATATGACAGATCCTACGAGCAGTACTTC. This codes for CASSQEYDRSYEQYF.

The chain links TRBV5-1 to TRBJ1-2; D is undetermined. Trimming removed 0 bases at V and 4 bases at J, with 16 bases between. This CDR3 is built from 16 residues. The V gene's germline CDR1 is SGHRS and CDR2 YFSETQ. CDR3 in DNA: TGCGCCAGCAGCTTGGTAGGGCTTAGGTCGATCTATGGCTACACCTTC. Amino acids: CASSLVGLRSIYGYTF.

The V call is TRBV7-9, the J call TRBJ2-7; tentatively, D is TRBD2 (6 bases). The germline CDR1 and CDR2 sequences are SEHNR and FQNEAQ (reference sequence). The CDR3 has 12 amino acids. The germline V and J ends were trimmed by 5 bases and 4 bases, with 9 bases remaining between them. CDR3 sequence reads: CASSRETYEQYF. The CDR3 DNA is TGTGCCAGCAGCCGGGAGACTTACGAGCAGTACTTC.

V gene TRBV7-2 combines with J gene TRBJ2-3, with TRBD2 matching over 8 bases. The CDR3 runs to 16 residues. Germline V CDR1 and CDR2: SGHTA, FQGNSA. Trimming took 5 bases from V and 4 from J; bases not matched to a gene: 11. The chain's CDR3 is CASSGFTSGLPDTQYF. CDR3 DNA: TGTGCCAGCAGCGGATTCACTAGCGGCCTCCCAGATACGCAGTATTTT.

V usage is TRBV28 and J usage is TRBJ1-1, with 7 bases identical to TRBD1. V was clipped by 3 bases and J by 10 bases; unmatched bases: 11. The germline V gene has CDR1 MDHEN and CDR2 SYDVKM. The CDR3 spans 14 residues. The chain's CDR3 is CASSLTGSLRSAFF. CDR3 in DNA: TGTGCCAGCAGTTTGACAGGGTCTCTACGGTCAGCTTTCTTT.

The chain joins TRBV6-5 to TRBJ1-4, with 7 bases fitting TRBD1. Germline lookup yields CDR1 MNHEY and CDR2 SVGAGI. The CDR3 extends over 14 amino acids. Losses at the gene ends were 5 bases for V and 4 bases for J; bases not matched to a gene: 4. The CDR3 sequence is CASSRQGGNEKLFF. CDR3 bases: TGTGCCAGCAGTCGACAGGGCGGTAATGAAAAACTGTTTTTT.

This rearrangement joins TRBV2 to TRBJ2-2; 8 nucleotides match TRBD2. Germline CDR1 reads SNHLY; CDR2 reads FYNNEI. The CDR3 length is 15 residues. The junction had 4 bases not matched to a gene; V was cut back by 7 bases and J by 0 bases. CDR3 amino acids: CASTAGAPNTGELFF. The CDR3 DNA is TGTGCCAGCACAGCGGGGGCCCCGAACACCGGGGAGCTGTTTTTT.

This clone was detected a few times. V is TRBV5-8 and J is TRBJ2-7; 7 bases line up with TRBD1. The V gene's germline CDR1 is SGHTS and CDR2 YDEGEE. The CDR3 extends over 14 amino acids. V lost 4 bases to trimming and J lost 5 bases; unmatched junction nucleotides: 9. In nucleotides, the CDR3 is TGTGCCAGCAGCCTGTGGGCAGGGGGTAACGAGCAGTACTTC. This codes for CASSLWAGGNEQYF.

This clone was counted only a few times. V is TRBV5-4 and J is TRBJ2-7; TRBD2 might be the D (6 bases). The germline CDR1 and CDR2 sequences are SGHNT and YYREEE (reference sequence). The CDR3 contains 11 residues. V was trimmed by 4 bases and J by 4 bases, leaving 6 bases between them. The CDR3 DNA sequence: TGTGCCAGCAGCGGGGGGTACGAGCAGTACTTC. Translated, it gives CASSGGYEQYF.

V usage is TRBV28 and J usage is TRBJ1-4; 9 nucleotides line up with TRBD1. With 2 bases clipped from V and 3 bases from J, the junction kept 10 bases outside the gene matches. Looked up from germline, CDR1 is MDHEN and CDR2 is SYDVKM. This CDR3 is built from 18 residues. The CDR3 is CASSLRPFTGGPNEKLFF. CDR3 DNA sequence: TGTGCCAGCAGTTTACGACCGTTTACAGGGGGCCCTAATGAAAAACTGTTTTTT.

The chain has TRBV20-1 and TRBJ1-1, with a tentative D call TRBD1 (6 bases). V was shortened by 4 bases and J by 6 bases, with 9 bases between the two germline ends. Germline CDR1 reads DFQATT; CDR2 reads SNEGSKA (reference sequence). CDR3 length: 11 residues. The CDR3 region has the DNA TGCAGTGCTAAGGGGGGGGCTGAAGCTTTCTTT. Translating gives CSAKGGAEAFF.

CDR3 in amino acids: CASSQLRNEQFF. The DNA for the CDR3 is TGCGCCAGCAGCCAATTGAGGAATGAGCAGTTCTTC. V is TRBV4-3 and J is TRBJ2-1; D remains ambiguous. The CDR3 contains 12 residues. The V gene's germline CDR1 is LGHNA and CDR2 YSLEER. V lost 2 bases and J lost 7, with 6 bases in between.

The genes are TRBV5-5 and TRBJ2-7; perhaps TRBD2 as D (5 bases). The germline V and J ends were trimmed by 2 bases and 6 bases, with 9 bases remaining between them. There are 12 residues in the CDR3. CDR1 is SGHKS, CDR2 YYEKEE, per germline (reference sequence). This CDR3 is CASSFSEGEQYF. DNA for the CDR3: TGTGCCAGCAGCTTTAGTGAGGGCGAGCAGTACTTC.

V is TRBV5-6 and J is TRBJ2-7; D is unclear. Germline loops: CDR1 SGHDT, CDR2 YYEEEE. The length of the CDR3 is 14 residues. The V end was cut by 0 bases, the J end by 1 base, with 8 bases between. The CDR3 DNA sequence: TGTGCCAGCAGCTTGGGGCAGGCATCCTACGAGCAGTACTTC. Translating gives CASSLGQASYEQYF.

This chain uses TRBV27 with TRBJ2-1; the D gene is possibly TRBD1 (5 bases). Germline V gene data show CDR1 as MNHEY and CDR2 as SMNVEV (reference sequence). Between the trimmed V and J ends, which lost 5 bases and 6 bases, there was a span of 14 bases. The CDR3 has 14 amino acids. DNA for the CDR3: TGTGCCAGCAGTAAACAGGACGCTGTCAATGAGCAGTTCTTC. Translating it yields CASSKQDAVNEQFF.

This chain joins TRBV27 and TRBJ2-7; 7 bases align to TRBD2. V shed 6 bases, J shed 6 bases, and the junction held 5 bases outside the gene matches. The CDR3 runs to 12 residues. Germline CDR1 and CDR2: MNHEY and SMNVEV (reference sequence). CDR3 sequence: CASRLAFGEQYF. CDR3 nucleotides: TGTGCCAGCAGACTAGCGTTCGGCGAGCAGTACTTC.

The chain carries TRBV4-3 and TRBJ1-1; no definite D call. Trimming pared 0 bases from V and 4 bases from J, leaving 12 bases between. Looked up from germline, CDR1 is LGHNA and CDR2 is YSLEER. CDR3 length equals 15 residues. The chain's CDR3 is CASSQDRQSPTEAFF. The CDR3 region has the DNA TGCGCCAGCAGCCAAGATCGGCAGAGTCCCACTGAAGCTTTCTTT.

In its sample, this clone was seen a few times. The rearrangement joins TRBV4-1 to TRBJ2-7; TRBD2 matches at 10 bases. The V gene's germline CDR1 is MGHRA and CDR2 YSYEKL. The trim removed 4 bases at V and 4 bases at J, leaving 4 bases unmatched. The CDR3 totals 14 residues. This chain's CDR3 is CASSLASGSYEQYF. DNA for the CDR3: TGCGCCAGCAGCCTAGCTAGCGGGAGTTACGAGCAGTACTTC.

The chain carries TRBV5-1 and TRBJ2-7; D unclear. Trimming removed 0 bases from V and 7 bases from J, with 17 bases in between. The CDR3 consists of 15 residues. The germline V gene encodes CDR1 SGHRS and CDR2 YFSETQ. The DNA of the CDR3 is TGCGCCAGCAGCTTGGTGGCTGACGGCCTAGGGGAGCAGTACTTC. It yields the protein CASSLVADGLGEQYF.

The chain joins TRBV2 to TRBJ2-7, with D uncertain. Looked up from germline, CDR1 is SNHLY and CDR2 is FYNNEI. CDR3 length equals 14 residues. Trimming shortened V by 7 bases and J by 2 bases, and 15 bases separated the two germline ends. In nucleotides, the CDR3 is TGTGCCAGCAAGCCTTACGACATAACCTACGAGCAGTACTTC. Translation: CASKPYDITYEQYF.

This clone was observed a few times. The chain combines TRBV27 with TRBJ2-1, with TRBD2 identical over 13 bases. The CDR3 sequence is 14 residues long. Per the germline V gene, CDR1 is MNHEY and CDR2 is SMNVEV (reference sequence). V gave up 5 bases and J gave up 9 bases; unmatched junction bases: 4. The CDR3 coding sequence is TGTGCCAGCAGTCTAACTAGCGGGGGGGGTGAGCAGTTCTTC. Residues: CASSLTSGGGEQFF.

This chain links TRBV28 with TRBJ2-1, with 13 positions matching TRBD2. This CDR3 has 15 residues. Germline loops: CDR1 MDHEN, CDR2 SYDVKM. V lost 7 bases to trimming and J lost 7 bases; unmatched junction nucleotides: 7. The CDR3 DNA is TGTGCCAGCACTTCATGGACTAGCGGGAGAAATGAGCAGTTCTTC. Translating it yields CASTSWTSGRNEQFF. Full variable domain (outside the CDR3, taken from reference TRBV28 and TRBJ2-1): DVKVTQSSRYLVKRTGEKVFLECVQDMDHENMFWYRQDPGLGLRLIYFSYDVKMKEKGDIPEGYSVSREKKERFSLILESASTNQTSMYLCASTSWTSGRNEQFFGPGTRLTVL.

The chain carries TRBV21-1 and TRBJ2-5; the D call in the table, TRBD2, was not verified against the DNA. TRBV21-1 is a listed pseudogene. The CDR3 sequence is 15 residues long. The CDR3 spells CASSKGPSGRETQYF. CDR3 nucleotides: TGTGCCAGCAGCAAAGGTCCCAGCGGGAGAGAGACCCAGTACTTC.

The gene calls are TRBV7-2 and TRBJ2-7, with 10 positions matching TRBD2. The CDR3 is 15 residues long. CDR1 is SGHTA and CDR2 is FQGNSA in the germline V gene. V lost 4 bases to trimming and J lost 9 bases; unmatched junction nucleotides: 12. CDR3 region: CASSSPPAGGPGQYF. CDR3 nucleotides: TGTGCCAGCAGCTCCCCCCCAGCGGGAGGGCCTGGGCAGTACTTC. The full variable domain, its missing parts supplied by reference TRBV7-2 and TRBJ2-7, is GAGVSQSPSNKVTEKGKDVELRCDPISGHTALYWYRQSLGQGLEFLIYFQGNSAPDKSGLPSDRFSAERTGGSVSTLTIQRTQQEDSAVYLCASSSPPAGGPGQYFGPGTRLTVT.

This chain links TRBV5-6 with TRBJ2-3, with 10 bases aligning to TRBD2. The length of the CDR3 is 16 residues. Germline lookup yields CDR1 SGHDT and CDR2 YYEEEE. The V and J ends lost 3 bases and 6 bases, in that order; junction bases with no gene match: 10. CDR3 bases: TGTGCCAGCAGCTCAACTAGCGGGATACCAAAGGATACGCAGTATTTT. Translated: CASSSTSGIPKDTQYF.

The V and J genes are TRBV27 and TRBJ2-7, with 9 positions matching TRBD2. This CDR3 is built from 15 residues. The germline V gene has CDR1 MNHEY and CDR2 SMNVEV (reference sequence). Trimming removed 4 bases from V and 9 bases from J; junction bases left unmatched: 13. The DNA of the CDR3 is TGTGCCAGCAGTTGGGGTAGCGGGAGCGCCTCGTGGCAGTACTTC. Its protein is CASSWGSGSASWQYF.

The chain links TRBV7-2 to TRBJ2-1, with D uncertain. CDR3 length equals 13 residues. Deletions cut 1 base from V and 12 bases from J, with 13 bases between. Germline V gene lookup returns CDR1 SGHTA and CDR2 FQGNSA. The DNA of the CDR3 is TGTGCCAGCAGCTTAGGGGGTCGGTCACCGCAGTTCTTC. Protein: CASSLGGRSPQFF.

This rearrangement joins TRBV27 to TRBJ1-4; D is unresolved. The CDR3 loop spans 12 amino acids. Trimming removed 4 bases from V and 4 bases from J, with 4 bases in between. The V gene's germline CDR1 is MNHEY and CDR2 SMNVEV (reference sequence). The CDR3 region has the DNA TGTGCCAGCAGTTCTTTTAATGAAAAACTGTTTTTT. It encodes CASSSFNEKLFF.

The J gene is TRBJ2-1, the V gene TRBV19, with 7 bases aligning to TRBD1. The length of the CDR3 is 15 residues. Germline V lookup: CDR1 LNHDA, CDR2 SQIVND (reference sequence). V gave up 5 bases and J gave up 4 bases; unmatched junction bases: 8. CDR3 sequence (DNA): TGTGCCAGTAGTCCGTTCGAGGGACAGTACAATGAGCAGTTCTTC. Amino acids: CASSPFEGQYNEQFF. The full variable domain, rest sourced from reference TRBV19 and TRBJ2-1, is DGGITQSPKYLFRKEGQNVTLSCEQNLNHDAMYWYRQDPGQGLRLIYYSQIVNDFQKGDIAEGYSVSREKKESFPLTVTSAQKNPTAFYLCASSPFEGQYNEQFFGPGTRLTVL.

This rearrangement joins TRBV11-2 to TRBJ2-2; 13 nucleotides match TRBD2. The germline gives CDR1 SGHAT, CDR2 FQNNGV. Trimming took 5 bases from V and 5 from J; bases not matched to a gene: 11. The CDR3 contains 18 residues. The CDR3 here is CASSVTSGRALGTGELFF. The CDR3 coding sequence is TGTGCCAGCAGCGTAACTAGCGGGAGGGCCCTGGGGACCGGGGAGCTGTTTTTT.